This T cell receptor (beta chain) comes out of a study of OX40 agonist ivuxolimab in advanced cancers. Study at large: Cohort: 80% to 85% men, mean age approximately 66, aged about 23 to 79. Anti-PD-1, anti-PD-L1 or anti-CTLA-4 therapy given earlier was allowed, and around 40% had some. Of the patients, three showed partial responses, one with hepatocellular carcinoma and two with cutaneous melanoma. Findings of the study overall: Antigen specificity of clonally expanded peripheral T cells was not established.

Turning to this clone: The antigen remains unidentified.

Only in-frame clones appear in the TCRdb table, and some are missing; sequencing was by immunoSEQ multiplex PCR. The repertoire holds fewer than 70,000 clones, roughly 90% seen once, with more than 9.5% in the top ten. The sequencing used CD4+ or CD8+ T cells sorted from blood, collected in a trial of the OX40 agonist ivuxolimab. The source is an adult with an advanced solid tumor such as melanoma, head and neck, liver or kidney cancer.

Written as DNA, the CDR3 is TGTGCCAGCAGTTTCGTATCGAAACCCTCCTACGAGCAGTACTTC. This gives the protein CASSFVSKPSYEQYF. The V call is TRBV28, the J call TRBJ2-7; D gene ambiguous. V shed 3 bases and J shed 0 bases, with 12 bases lying between them. CDR3 length equals 15 residues. From germline, CDR1 is MDHEN and CDR2 SYDVKM.